A selection of T cell receptor beta chains follows, all from one sample in a study of T-cell memory formation after mild COVID-19. MiXCR, applied by TCRdb to the 5' RACE reads, yields one record per CDR3 protein. Of 190,000 or so distinct CDR3 sequences in the sample, over 9.5% are singletons; the top ten hold approximately 3%. Sequenced input: PBMCs or a T cell subset sorted from them (not recorded which). The receptors were gathered from a young man who had mild COVID-19 (a few samples of this study predate the infection). Cell type and time point are not known. Each CDR3 is given with its conserved first and last residue. A D gene is named only where the DNA matches it firmly. For some rows the clone size is stated as once, few or many, or as a class when expanded; others skip it.

>-|TRBD2|TRBV5-1|TRBJ2-1
TGCGCCAGCAGCTTGGTTGCGGGGGGGCACAATGAGCAGTTCTTC
CASSLVAGGHNEQFF
>-|TRBD1|TRBV18|TRBJ1-4
TGTGCCAGCTCAAGCCGGGACAGGGGTGAAAAACTGTTTTTT
CASSSRDRGEKLFF
>-|-|TRBV10-1|TRBJ2-5
TGCGCCAGGGGTGTGGGACCCCAAGAGACCCAGTACTTC
CARGVGPQETQYF
>few|-|TRBV7-2|TRBJ2-5
TGTGCCAGCCGCAGGGGACTTACACAAGAGACCCAGTACTTC
CASRRGLTQETQYF
>-|-|TRBV12-3/TRBV12-4|TRBJ2-5
TGTGCCAGCAGTCAAAACCGGGTTCGGGAGACCCAGTACTTC
CASSQNRVRETQYF
>-|-|TRBV9|TRBJ1-2
TGTGCCAGCAGCGCCCAATTAGGACAAATCCCCTATGGCTACACCTTC
CASSAQLGQIPYGYTF
>few|-|TRBV6-1|TRBJ2-2
TGTGCCACAGAGAACGCGAACACCGGGGAGCTGTTTTTT
CATENANTGELFF
>-|-|TRBV4-1|TRBJ1-5
TGCGCCAGCAGCCAACACCCTGCAGCGAACAATCAGCCCCAGCATTTT
CASSQHPAANNQPQHF
>-|-|TRBV5-1|TRBJ2-6
TGCGCCAGCAGCTTCTCACGATCTGGGGCCAACGTCCTGACTTTC
CASSFSRSGANVLTF
>few|TRBD1|TRBV9|TRBJ2-1
TGTGCCAGCAGCGTAGGGGGACAGTCTAATGAGCAGTTCTTC
CASSVGGQSNEQFF
>few|TRBD1|TRBV5-1|TRBJ2-3
TGCGCCAGCAGCTTGGAAGGACGGCGCAGGGGGTCAGATACGCAGTATTTT
CASSLEGRRRGSDTQYF
>few|-|TRBV19|TRBJ1-2
TGTGCCAGTAGCACGACAGGCTTCGGCGCCTATGGCTACACCTTC
CASSTTGFGAYGYTF
>few|TRBD2|TRBV20-1|TRBJ2-3
TGCAGTGCTAGGGGGACTAGCGAGTTTTTCGATACGCAGTATTTT
CSARGTSEFFDTQYF
>many|-|TRBV7-2|TRBJ2-1
TGTGCCAGCAGCTTCGCAATCGAGCAGTTCTTC
CASSFAIEQFF
>-|TRBD1|TRBV7-8|TRBJ1-1
TGTGCCAGCAGCAAAGACAGGGCCTCTGAAGCTTTCTTT
CASSKDRASEAFF
>many|TRBD1|TRBV12-3/TRBV12-4|TRBJ1-5
TGTGCCAGCAGTCCGGGGACAGGGAGCCAGCCCCAGCATTTT
CASSPGTGSQPQHF